The 29 T cell receptor beta chains in this list originate from one sample, sequenced in a study of T cells in Graves' hyperthyroidism and ophthalmopathy. Amplification of TCR beta CDR3 regions was performed using RNA transcripts as template. The HTBI set primed first-round TCR CDR3 RT-PCR. TCRdb re-analysed the multiplex PCR reads in MiXCR, keeping a single row per CDR3 protein. The data hold 350,000 or so distinct CDR3 sequences, with roughly 18% observed a single time. The sample consisted of blood. The receptors shown here come from a woman aged 50 to 65 with Graves' hyperthyroidism.

This clonotype was counted ten times or more. DNA of the CDR3: TGCGCCAGCAGCTACGGGACAGGAGATTACGAGCAGTACGTC. Translated: CASSYGTGDYEQYV. The chain couples TRBV5-1 to TRBJ2-7; 8 bases agree with TRBD1. Trimming at V came to 3 bases and at J to 4 bases, leaving 6 bases not matched to a gene. The germline gives CDR1 SGHRS, CDR2 YFSETQ. The CDR3 covers 14 residues.

The chain is built from TRBV18 and TRBJ2-2, with 9 bases matching TRBD1. The V segment lost 5 bases and the J segment 3 bases; nucleotides outside the gene matches: 7. The germline CDR1 and CDR2 sequences are KGHSH and LQKENI. The CDR3 length is 16 residues. This chain's CDR3 is CASSSRRTGDTGELFF. Written as DNA, the CDR3 is TGTGCCAGCTCATCCCGCCGGACAGGGGACACCGGGGAGCTGTTTTTT.

The J gene is TRBJ2-3, the V gene TRBV14; 8 bases match TRBD2. V dropped 6 bases and J dropped 2; count of bases not matched to a gene: 7. CDR1 and CDR2 (germline): SGHDN, FVKESK. The CDR3 consists of 15 residues. Here the CDR3 reads CASSGTRDYTDTQYF. The DNA for the CDR3 is TGTGCCAGCAGTGGGACTAGGGATTACACAGATACGCAGTATTTT. Together with reference TRBV14 and TRBJ2-3, the CDR3 gives the full variable domain: EAGVTQFPSHSVIEKGQTVTLRCDPISGHDNLYWYRRVMGKEIKFLLHFVKESKQDESGMPNNRFLAERTGGTYSTLKVQPAELEDSGVYFCASSGTRDYTDTQYFGPGTRLTVL.

The sample holds many counts of this clonotype. The chain links TRBV18 to TRBJ1-2; the D gene is possibly TRBD1 (5 bases). Trimming stripped 3 bases from V and 7 bases from J, with 12 bases between. The CDR3 runs 13 residues. Germline V gives CDR1 KGHSH, CDR2 LQKENI. CDR3 amino acids: CASSPEGKGGYTF. The DNA for the CDR3 is TGTGCCAGCTCACCGGAGGGGAAGGGTGGCTACACCTTC.

V usage is TRBV6-1 and J usage is TRBJ2-7; D gene uncertain. CDR3 length: 17 residues. The germline gives CDR1 MNHNS, CDR2 SASEGT. V lost 5 bases to trimming and J lost 1 base, with 21 bases between them. The CDR3 loop reads CASSCPPRQNPSYEQYF. The CDR3 bases are TGTGCCAGCAGTTGTCCCCCGCGGCAGAACCCTTCCTACGAGCAGTACTTC.

This rearrangement joins TRBV24-1 to TRBJ2-3; D unresolved. Germline CDR1 reads KGHDR; CDR2 reads SFDVKD. Trimming stripped 3 bases from V and 4 bases from J, with 4 bases between. The CDR3 loop spans 12 amino acids. The CDR3 DNA sequence: TGTGCCACCAGTGATAAAGCAGATACGCAGTATTTT. Translated, it gives CATSDKADTQYF.

At least ten counts were recorded for this clonotype. The V and J genes are TRBV12-3 or TRBV12-4 and TRBJ1-1; D unresolved. The CDR3 runs to 13 residues. Trimming left V 5 bases short and J 1 base short, with 8 bases between. The CDR3 is CASSQTENTEAFF. The CDR3 coding sequence is TGTGCCAGCAGTCAAACAGAGAACACTGAAGCTTTCTTT.

This clonotype was recorded many times. The chain carries TRBV6-1 and TRBJ2-2; a possible D gene is TRBD2 (6 bases). Germline V lookup: CDR1 MNHNS, CDR2 SASEGT. The CDR3 length is 14 residues. V lost 5 bases, J lost 5 bases, and 12 bases lay in between. Here the CDR3 DNA reads TGTGCCAGCAGTCCCAGGAGGGTTACCGGGGAGCTGTTTTTT. Amino acids: CASSPRRVTGELFF.

V gene TRBV20-1 combines with J gene TRBJ2-2; D may be TRBD2 (5 bases). The germline gives CDR1 DFQATT, CDR2 SNEGSKA (reference sequence). V lost 0 bases to trimming and J lost 7 bases, with 12 bases between them. This CDR3 spans 14 amino acids. CDR3 protein: CSARDRGRNGELFF. In DNA form, the CDR3 reads TGCAGTGCTAGAGATCGGGGTAGGAACGGGGAGCTGTTTTTT.

This clonotype was observed a handful of times. This sequence joins TRBV6-1 and TRBJ2-7; D uncertain. CDR1 is MNHNS and CDR2 is SASEGT in the germline V gene. Trimming removed 5 bases at V and 0 bases at J, with 5 bases between. This CDR3 region has 12 residues. CDR3 DNA sequence: TGTGCCAGCAGTACCTTCTCCTACGAGCAGTACGTC. Its protein product is CASSTFSYEQYV.

The CDR3 DNA follows: TGTGCCATCAGTGAGTGGGGGGAGGCCAAAAACATTCAGTACTTC. Protein product: CAISEWGEAKNIQYF. The chain has TRBV10-3 and TRBJ2-4; a weak D match, TRBD2 (6 bases). The CDR3 runs to 15 residues. Germline V gene sequence: CDR1 ENHRY, CDR2 SYGVKD. Between the trimmed V and J ends, which lost 1 base and 1 base, there was a span of 8 bases.

The CDR3 bases are TGTGCCAGCAGCGTACCTTTGAACACTGAAGCTTTCTTT. This translates into CASSVPLNTEAFF. V and J are TRBV6-1 and TRBJ1-1; no clear D gene. CDR1 MNHNS and CDR2 SASEGT come from the germline V gene. V lost 6 bases and J lost 0, with 8 bases in between. This CDR3 is 13 amino acids long.

This rearrangement joins TRBV9 to TRBJ2-6, with D tentatively TRBD1 (5 bases). The CDR3 is 15 residues long. In germline, CDR1 is SGDLS, CDR2 YYNGEE. Trimming pared 3 bases from V and 2 bases from J, leaving 9 bases between. The CDR3 spells CASSAQGTGANVLTF. In DNA, the CDR3 is TGTGCCAGCAGCGCTCAGGGAACTGGGGCCAACGTCCTGACTTTC.

V is TRBV5-5 and J is TRBJ2-7; 10 bases match TRBD2. This CDR3 has 14 residues. Germline assignment: CDR1 SGHKS and CDR2 YYEKEE (reference sequence). V shed 2 bases and J 2 bases; nucleotides not matched to a gene: 1. This CDR3 reads CASSFGLAAYEQYF. The CDR3 DNA follows: TGTGCCAGCAGCTTCGGACTAGCGGCCTACGAGCAGTACTTC.

This clonotype was found many times. This chain uses TRBV27 with TRBJ1-5, with 7 positions matching TRBD1. This CDR3 region has 15 residues. Trimming at V came to 6 bases and at J to 3 bases, leaving 8 bases not matched to a gene. Germline assignment: CDR1 MNHEY and CDR2 SMNVEV (reference sequence). In DNA, the CDR3 is TGTGCCAGCAGGCAGGACAGGTCGCCCAATCAGCCCCAGCATTTT. Amino acid sequence: CASRQDRSPNQPQHF.

Many counts were recorded for this clonotype. The CDR3 loop is CASSLARRWGYNEQFF. The CDR3 DNA sequence: TGTGCCAGCAGCTTAGCGCGGCGATGGGGCTACAATGAGCAGTTCTTC. The V and J genes are TRBV11-2 and TRBJ2-1; D remains ambiguous. CDR1 SGHAT and CDR2 FQNNGV come from the germline V gene. CDR3 length equals 16 residues. V lost 1 base, J lost 3 bases, and 13 bases lay in between.

This clonotype showed up just a few times. The chain couples TRBV27 to TRBJ1-2; 8 nucleotides line up with TRBD1. Trimming removed 5 bases from V and 2 bases from J; junction bases left unmatched: 4. The CDR3 is made up of 14 amino acids. Germline-derived CDR1 and CDR2 are MNHEY and SMNVEV (reference sequence). The CDR3 is CASSDGQGNYGYTF. CDR3 in DNA: TGTGCCAGCAGTGACGGACAGGGAAACTATGGCTACACCTTC.

The chain has TRBV30 and TRBJ2-1; the D gene is possibly TRBD2 (6 bases). Germline V gene sequence: CDR1 GTSNPN, CDR2 SVGIG (reference sequence). Trimming pared 5 bases from V and 3 bases from J, leaving 14 bases between. The CDR3 length is 14 residues. Here the CDR3 reads CAWARDLGYNEQFF. CDR3 DNA: TGTGCCTGGGCCCGGGACTTGGGCTACAATGAGCAGTTCTTC.

J is TRBJ2-2 and V is TRBV29-1; D remains ambiguous. V was pared by 7 bases and J by 5 bases, with 11 bases between. The CDR3 is 12 residues long. Per germline, CDR1 SQVTM and CDR2 ANQGSEA. CDR3 bases: TGCAGCGCGTTTCTAGTTACCGGGGAGCTGTTTTTT. This translates into CSAFLVTGELFF.

This clonotype came up a few times. The chain uses TRBV20-1 and TRBJ2-7, with D hard to call. Germline V gene lookup returns CDR1 DFQATT and CDR2 SNEGSKA (reference sequence). Between the trimmed V and J ends, which lost 3 bases and 3 bases, there was a span of 18 bases. This CDR3 contains 15 residues. The CDR3 loop is CSARSRPAVYYEQYF. The CDR3 region has the DNA TGCAGTGCTAGGAGCCGGCCCGCGGTCTACTACGAGCAGTACTTC.

There are many counts of this clonotype. The V and J genes are TRBV12-3 or TRBV12-4 and TRBJ1-1; no clear D gene. Trimming left V 3 bases short and J 2 bases short, with 7 bases between. The CDR3 is made up of 13 amino acids. The CDR3 DNA sequence: TGTGCCAGCAGTTTTTACGCCAACACTGAAGCTTTCTTT. This gives the protein CASSFYANTEAFF.

This clonotype has at least ten counts. The V gene is TRBV6-1, the J gene TRBJ2-3; D remains ambiguous. Trimming removed 2 bases from V and 8 bases from J, with 11 bases in between. This CDR3 is 13 amino acids long. Germline V gene data show CDR1 as MNHNS and CDR2 as SASEGT. This chain's CDR3 is CASSEPSLGTQYF. DNA of the CDR3: TGTGCCAGCAGTGAACCCTCCCTCGGTACGCAGTATTTT.

The CDR3 DNA follows: TGTGCCAGCAGCAGCCGGGACCGTTCTTACGAGCAGTACTTC. It codes for CASSSRDRSYEQYF. The gene calls are TRBV7-4 and TRBJ2-7; D is tentatively TRBD1 or TRBD2 (5 bases each). CDR1 and CDR2 from the germline V gene are SGHVT and SQSDAQ. V shed 5 bases and J shed 4 bases, with 15 bases lying between them. CDR3 length: 14 residues.

In this sample, this clonotype turned up a few times. The rearrangement joins TRBV29-1 to TRBJ1-2; D possibly corresponds to TRBD1 (6 bases). V was pared by 6 bases and J by 8 bases, with 13 bases between. This CDR3 contains 11 residues. Germline CDR1 reads SQVTM; CDR2 reads ANQGSEA. The CDR3 sequence is CSVRQVEGYTF. DNA for the CDR3: TGCAGCGTCAGACAGGTTGAAGGCTACACCTTC.

The sample holds a few counts of this clonotype. The chain links TRBV19 to TRBJ1-2, with a weak D call TRBD1 (5 bases). This CDR3 is 13 amino acids long. V lost 6 bases to trimming and J lost 4 bases, with 12 bases between them. Germline V gives CDR1 LNHDA, CDR2 SQIVND (reference sequence). The CDR3 region has the DNA TGTGCCAGTAGCCGACAGTCCGCCTATGGCTACACCTTC. The encoded protein is CASSRQSAYGYTF.

The rearrangement joins TRBV4-1 to TRBJ1-3, with TRBD1 as a possible D gene (6 bases). Germline loops: CDR1 MGHRA, CDR2 YSYEKL. Trimming took off 1 base at V and 4 bases at J, with 17 bases between the two ends. The CDR3 has 17 amino acids. The CDR3: CASSQVGEGVRGNTIYF. CDR3 bases: TGCGCCAGCAGCCAAGTGGGGGAGGGGGTAAGGGGAAACACCATATATTTT.

This chain joins TRBV6-1 and TRBJ2-1, with 7 positions matching TRBD2. The CDR3 has 15 residues. Germline trimming cut 6 bases from V and 0 bases from J; bases unmatched to any gene: 5. Per germline, CDR1 MNHNS and CDR2 SASEGT. The CDR3 nucleotides read TGTGCCAGCAGGAGAGCGGGGAGCTCCTACAATGAGCAGTTCTTC. Translating it yields CASRRAGSSYNEQFF.

This clonotype was picked up many times. The chain uses TRBV5-1 and TRBJ2-7, with a possible D match to TRBD1 (6 bases). This CDR3 spans 13 amino acids. CDR1 is SGHRS and CDR2 is YFSETQ in the germline V gene. V was trimmed by 5 bases and J by 1 base, leaving 10 bases between them. CDR3 in DNA: TGCGCCAGCAGTGGGGGCTTTTCCTACGAGCAGTACTTC. Amino acid sequence: CASSGGFSYEQYF.

The chain recombines TRBV19 with TRBJ1-5; D perhaps matches TRBD1 (5 bases). Germline assignment: CDR1 LNHDA and CDR2 SQIVND (reference sequence). Between the trimmed V and J ends, which lost 4 bases and 5 bases, there was a span of 9 bases. This CDR3 is built from 13 residues. The CDR3 sequence is CASSNQGDQPQHF. CDR3 DNA sequence: TGTGCCAGTAGTAATCAGGGTGATCAGCCCCAGCATTTT. Variable domain in full (rest from reference TRBV19 and TRBJ1-5): DGGITQSPKYLFRKEGQNVTLSCEQNLNHDAMYWYRQDPGQGLRLIYYSQIVNDFQKGDIAEGYSVSREKKESFPLTVTSAQKNPTAFYLCASSNQGDQPQHFGDGTRLSIL.